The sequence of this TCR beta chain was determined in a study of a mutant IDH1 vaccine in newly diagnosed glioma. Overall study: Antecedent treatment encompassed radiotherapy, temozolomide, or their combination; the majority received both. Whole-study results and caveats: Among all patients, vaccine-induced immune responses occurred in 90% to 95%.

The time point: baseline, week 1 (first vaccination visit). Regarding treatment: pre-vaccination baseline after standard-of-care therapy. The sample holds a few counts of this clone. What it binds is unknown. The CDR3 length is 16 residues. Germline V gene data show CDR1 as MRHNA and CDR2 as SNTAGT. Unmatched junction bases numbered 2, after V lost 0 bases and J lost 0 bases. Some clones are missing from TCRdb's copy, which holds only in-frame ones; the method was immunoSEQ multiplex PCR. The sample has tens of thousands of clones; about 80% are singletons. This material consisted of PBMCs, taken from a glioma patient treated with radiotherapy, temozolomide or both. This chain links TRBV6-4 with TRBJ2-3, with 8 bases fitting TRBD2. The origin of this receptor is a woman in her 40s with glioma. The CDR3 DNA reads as TGTGCCAGCAGTGACTCGGGCGGGGGGAGCACAGATACGCAGTATTTT. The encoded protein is CASSDSGGGSTDTQYF.